Here is one T cell receptor (beta chain) with its context. The sample belongs to a study of cytomegalovirus exposure and HLA in healthy donors. 60 Vbeta and 13 Jbeta primers were used in PCR. The data were produced by immunoSEQ multiplex PCR, yet TCRdb's version contains in-frame clones alone and is incomplete. The repertoire includes some 190,000 clones, 85% to 90% of them detected once, and more than 1.5% sits in the top ten. The CDR3 runs to 14 residues. The germline gives CDR1 SGHAT, CDR2 FQNNGV. Trimming left V 1 base short and J 5 bases short, with 11 bases between. This clonotype originated in a woman younger than 35 in good health and CMV-seronegative. The chain recombines TRBV11-2 with TRBJ2-5; D call uncertain. Material for sequencing was PBMCs. CDR3 region: CASSLGLQFETQYF. CDR3 sequence (DNA): TGTGCCAGCAGCTTAGGGCTACAGTTCGAGACCCAGTACTTC.